The present entry profiles one T cell receptor beta chain with its context. Its antigen is unknown. This sample stems from a study of blood T cells in healthy people across ages. Study at large: Capture by template switching was about one barcoded beta molecule per two T cells. Study-level points and caveats: Diversity of TCR beta per million T cells declined in a roughly linear way with age. Unsorted PBMC input precluded a conclusive naive versus antigen-experienced comparison.

A sample-barcoded 5' primer and a J-beta primer mix were used in a second PCR of roughly 7 to 11 cycles. TCRdb itself ran the 5' RACE reads through MiXCR, one entry per CDR3 protein. The table records 1,800,000 or so distinct CDR3 sequences, roughly 43% of them present only once. Researchers isolated at least 7 million PBMCs per sample. Germline V gene data show CDR1 as MDHEN and CDR2 as SYDVKM. The CDR3 is 16 amino acids. V was clipped by 4 bases and J by 5 bases; unmatched bases: 13. The TCR sequence derives from a human donor in good health. V gene TRBV28 combines with J gene TRBJ1-2, with 7 bases identical to TRBD1. The source material was blood. DNA of the CDR3: TGTGCCAGCAGTTCCTTTAGCCAGGGGGTTTCGTATGGCTACACCTTC. Its protein product is CASSSFSQGVSYGYTF.